These 4 T cell receptor beta chains were all obtained from the same sample, sequenced in a study of long-term antiretroviral therapy in people with HIV. At survey level, the immunoSEQ assay was run in its v3.0 version. Here immunoSEQ multiplex PCR was the method, and the copy in TCRdb shows in-frame clones only, minus some. Of some 12,000 clones in the sample, roughly 89% were seen once. The sequences come from unsorted PBMCs, collected 0.2 years before starting antiretroviral therapy. The receptors were gathered from a woman aged 40 to 55 with HIV.

The chain recombines TRBV5-1 with TRBJ2-1; 16 bases are a match to TRBD2. Germline trimming cut 4 bases from V and 7 bases from J; bases unmatched to any gene: 5. Per germline, CDR1 SGHRS and CDR2 YFSETQ. This CDR3 spans 16 amino acids. CDR3 sequence: CASSLGTSGGANEQFF. DNA for the CDR3: TGCGCCAGCAGCCTTGGGACTAGCGGGGGGGCGAATGAGCAGTTCTTC.

This rearrangement joins TRBV10-1 to TRBJ1-1, with a weak D call TRBD1 (6 bases). Looked up from germline, CDR1 is WNHNN and CDR2 is SYGVQD (reference sequence). CDR3 size: 12 residues. Between the trimmed V and J ends, which lost 4 bases and 6 bases, there was a span of 9 bases. DNA of the CDR3: TGCGCCAGCAGTGCTGGACAGCCTGAAGCTTTCTTT. Encoded protein: CASSAGQPEAFF.

V usage is TRBV6-6 and J usage is TRBJ1-1; TRBD1 is a possible D gene (6 bases). Trimming cost V 6 bases and J 4 bases, with 12 bases left between them. In germline, CDR1 is MNHNY, CDR2 SVGAGI (reference sequence). There are 13 residues in the CDR3. Written as DNA, the CDR3 is TGTGCCAGCAGGAGGGGGGGGGCCACTGAAGCTTTCTTT. Protein: CASRRGGATEAFF.

V usage is TRBV5-4 and J usage is TRBJ1-2, with 7 bases that match TRBD1. The junction had 5 bases not matched to a gene; V was cut back by 4 bases and J by 11 bases. This CDR3 contains 11 residues. Germline V gene sequence: CDR1 SGHNT, CDR2 YYREEE (reference sequence). The CDR3 nucleotides are TGTGCCAGCAGCGAGACAGGGAGGTACACCTTC. Its translation is CASSETGRYTF.